The clone carrying this TCR beta chain was seen only once. CDR1 and CDR2 (germline): SGHKS, YYEKEE (reference sequence). Germline trimming cut 0 bases from V and 0 bases from J; bases unmatched to any gene: 2. CDR3 size: 16 residues. This sample stems from a study of blood T cell repertoires in COVID-19. TCRdb's table, derived via immunoSEQ multiplex PCR, lists solely in-frame clones and lacks some. The table includes roughly 200,000 clones, roughly 88% detected once. The sequencing sample was made of PBMCs or T cells enriched from blood (not recorded which). The TCR sequence derives from a woman younger than 45 who had recovered from COVID-19. The chain is built from TRBV5-5 and TRBJ2-3; 9 nucleotides align to TRBD2. CDR3 coding DNA: TGTGCCAGCAGCTTGGGGCTAGCGGGGAGCACAGATACGCAGTATTTT. Protein sequence: CASSLGLAGSTDTQYF.